This entry lists 27 T cell receptor beta chains sequenced from one sample in a study of cytomegalovirus exposure and HLA in healthy donors. PCR primers comprised 60 Vbeta and 13 Jbeta primers. TCRdb's copy holds only in-frame clones and misses some; the assay was immunoSEQ multiplex PCR. Here the sample spans some 150,000 clones, about a tenth being singletons. Sequencing input: PBMCs. These receptors were collected from a male donor in good health and CMV-seronegative.

Only a few counts were recorded for this clone. This chain uses TRBV2 with TRBJ1-1; D remains ambiguous. V lost 8 bases, J lost 6 bases, and 16 bases lay in between. CDR1 is SNHLY and CDR2 is FYNNEI in the germline V gene. The CDR3 is 13 amino acids. The CDR3 DNA follows: TGTGCCAGCCTGAGGTCAGTCGGCGCTGAAGCTTTCTTT. Protein sequence: CASLRSVGAEAFF.

This clone occurred a few times. CDR3 sequence reads: CASSPRTAEKLFF. CDR3 in DNA: TGCGCCAGCAGCCCACGGACAGCTGAAAAACTGTTTTTT. The rearrangement links TRBV5-1 to TRBJ1-4; D is possibly TRBD1 (6 bases). CDR1 is SGHRS, CDR2 YFSETQ, per germline. The V end lost 4 bases, the J end lost 7 bases, and 11 bases lay between the germline ends. The CDR3 is made up of 13 amino acids.

V gene TRBV9 combines with J gene TRBJ2-1; D gene uncertain. V was cut by 4 bases and J by 6 bases, with 26 bases left in between. The CDR3 has 18 residues. The germline gives CDR1 SGDLS, CDR2 YYNGEE. In nucleotides, the CDR3 is TGTGCCAGCAGCTTACCGACCGAGAAGACCCACCCGGGCAATGAGCAGTTCTTC. Translation: CASSLPTEKTHPGNEQFF.

This chain connects TRBV2 to TRBJ2-7; possibly TRBD1 for D (6 bases). The CDR3 has 14 residues. CDR1 and CDR2 from the germline V gene are SNHLY and FYNNEI. The V end was cut by 6 bases, the J end by 0 bases, with 12 bases between. The DNA for the CDR3 is TGTGCCAGCAGGTCGATCAGGGGCTCCTACGAGCAGTACTTC. Residues: CASRSIRGSYEQYF.

This clone was seen only a few times. The chain combines TRBV5-1 with TRBJ1-1, with 9 bases lining up with TRBD1. The CDR3 covers 17 residues. The germline gives CDR1 SGHRS, CDR2 YFSETQ. With V trimmed by 5 bases and J by 1 base, 12 bases remained unmatched. The CDR3 loop reads CASSPRDRDSRNTEAFF. The CDR3 DNA sequence: TGCGCCAGCAGTCCCCGGGACAGGGACAGTAGGAACACTGAAGCTTTCTTT.

This clone was detected only a few times. The chain has TRBV28 and TRBJ1-2, with D possibly being TRBD1 (5 bases). The ends were cut back, 10 bases at V and 2 bases at J, with 14 bases in the middle. CDR1 is MDHEN, CDR2 SYDVKM, per germline. The CDR3 sequence is 13 residues long. The CDR3, as DNA: TGTGCCACCAAATCGGGGGTCAACTATGGCTACACCTTC. It is translated as CATKSGVNYGYTF.

This clone has more than one count but fewer than ten. The V gene is TRBV18, the J gene TRBJ1-6; possible D gene TRBD1, 6 bases. The V gene's germline CDR1 is KGHSH and CDR2 LQKENI. This CDR3 region has 14 residues. V lost 2 bases, J lost 8 bases, and 10 bases lay in between. CDR3 amino acids: CASSPTQGDSPLHF. The CDR3 DNA sequence: TGTGCCAGCTCACCAACACAGGGAGATTCACCCCTCCACTTT. Filled out from reference TRBV18 and TRBJ1-6, the complete variable domain reads NAGVMQNPRHLVRRRGQEARLRCSPMKGHSHVYWYRQLPEEGLKFMVYLQKENIIDESGMPKERFSAEFPKEGPSILRIQQVVRGDSAAYFCASSPTQGDSPLHFGNGTRLTVT.

V usage is TRBV5-4 and J usage is TRBJ1-6, with TRBD1 as a possible D gene (5 bases). This CDR3 contains 16 residues. Trimming left V 4 bases short and J 0 bases short, with 11 bases between. Germline-derived CDR1 and CDR2 are SGHNT and YYREEE (reference sequence). The CDR3 DNA reads TGTGCCAGCAGCCAAGGACAAAGCTCCTATAATTCACCCCTCCACTTT. Its protein product is CASSQGQSSYNSPLHF.

This clone was counted only a few times. The chain combines TRBV28 with TRBJ2-7, with 11 bases that match TRBD2. There are 15 residues in the CDR3. The V segment lost 6 bases and the J segment 3 bases; nucleotides outside the gene matches: 7. In germline, CDR1 is MDHEN, CDR2 SYDVKM. The CDR3: CASSLGLAARYEQYF. CDR3 nucleotide sequence: TGTGCCAGCAGCCTGGGACTAGCGGCCCGCTACGAGCAGTACTTC.

The sample holds a few counts of this clone. V is TRBV5-6 and J is TRBJ1-1; 7 positions agree with TRBD1. CDR1 and CDR2 from the germline V gene are SGHDT and YYEEEE. This CDR3 comprises 12 residues. V was pared by 8 bases and J by 11 bases, with 12 bases of the junction left unmatched. The CDR3 spells CASSGIGGKAFF. The DNA of the CDR3 is TGTGCCAGTTCCGGTATAGGGGGCAAGGCTTTCTTT.

The V and J genes are TRBV9 and TRBJ2-3, with D possibly matching TRBD2 (6 bases). CDR3 length: 15 residues. Trimming took 0 bases from V and 3 from J, leaving 11 bases between them. The V gene's germline CDR1 is SGDLS and CDR2 YYNGEE. The CDR3 sequence: CASSVDGGGTDTQYF. The CDR3 DNA sequence: TGTGCCAGCAGCGTAGACGGGGGAGGTACAGATACGCAGTATTTT.

The rearrangement links TRBV27 to TRBJ1-1; TRBD1 matches at 7 bases. The CDR3 has 16 residues. CDR1 and CDR2 from the germline V gene are MNHEY and SMNVEV (reference sequence). With 3 bases clipped from V and 0 bases from J, the junction kept 7 bases outside the gene matches. The CDR3 spells CASSFLTGTVNTEAFF. CDR3 DNA: TGTGCCAGCAGTTTTCTAACCGGGACAGTGAACACTGAAGCTTTCTTT.

The genes are TRBV5-1 and TRBJ1-2, with TRBD1 matching over 8 bases. CDR3 length: 14 amino acids. The germline V gene has CDR1 SGHRS and CDR2 YFSETQ. V trimming: 0 bases; J trimming: 3 bases; junction bases outside the gene matches: 1. CDR3 region: CASSLVQGDYGYTF. The DNA for the CDR3 is TGCGCCAGCAGCTTGGTACAGGGGGACTATGGCTACACCTTC.

This clone was observed a few times. The chain combines TRBV7-9 with TRBJ1-2; possible D gene TRBD1, 5 bases. V gave up 7 bases and J gave up 6 bases, with 21 bases separating them. Germline V gene lookup returns CDR1 SEHNR and CDR2 FQNEAQ (reference sequence). This CDR3 contains 15 residues. This CDR3 is CASITIMTATDGYTF. The DNA for the CDR3 is TGTGCCAGCATAACCATCATGACAGCCACCGATGGCTACACCTTC.

The chain has TRBV13 and TRBJ1-6; 8 nucleotides align to TRBD1. With V trimmed by 7 bases and J by 11 bases, 13 bases remained unmatched. The V gene's germline CDR1 is PRHDT and CDR2 FYEKMQ (reference sequence). The CDR3 is made up of 15 amino acids. The CDR3 spells CASTARDRMNPPLHF. The CDR3 nucleotides read TGTGCCAGCACCGCCAGGGACAGGATGAATCCACCCCTCCACTTT.

The V and J genes are TRBV27 and TRBJ1-2; D possibly corresponds to TRBD1 (6 bases). The germline CDR1 and CDR2 sequences are MNHEY and SMNVEV (reference sequence). The length of the CDR3 is 15 residues. Trimming cost V 5 bases and J 2 bases, with 15 bases left between them. CDR3 in amino acids: CASSHGRTVNYGYTF. The CDR3, as DNA: TGTGCCAGCAGTCACGGCCGGACAGTCAACTATGGCTACACCTTC.

This clone has only a few counts. The V and J genes are TRBV5-8 and TRBJ2-5; weak D call: TRBD2 (6 bases). The CDR3 is 14 residues long. V dropped 6 bases and J dropped 3 bases, with 15 bases sitting between them. CDR1 and CDR2 (germline): SGHTS, YDEGEE. The DNA of the CDR3 is TGTGCCAGCATGGAGAGGCGGGGTAAAGAGACCCAGTACTTC. Amino acids: CASMERRGKETQYF.

This clone occurred a few times. The J gene is TRBJ2-6, the V gene TRBV11-2; no definite D call. Between the trimmed V and J ends, which lost 0 bases and 1 base, there was a span of 7 bases. The CDR3 is made up of 16 amino acids. Germline loops: CDR1 SGHAT, CDR2 FQNNGV. CDR3 nucleotides: TGTGCCAGCAGCTTAGATACCGGGTCTGGGGCCAACGTCCTGACTTTC. This codes for CASSLDTGSGANVLTF.

This clone turned up a few times. In nucleotides, the CDR3 is TGTGCCAGCAGTGAGCACCACGGGGGTGGTCAGCCCCAGCATTTT. It specifies CASSEHHGGGQPQHF. This rearrangement joins TRBV6-4 to TRBJ1-5, with a possible D match to TRBD1 (5 bases). Germline CDR1 reads MRHNA; CDR2 reads SNTAGT. The CDR3 length is 15 residues. Trimming pared 3 bases from V and 6 bases from J, leaving 15 bases between.

The sample holds a few counts of this clone. J is TRBJ2-4 and V is TRBV28; 11 bases map to TRBD2. CDR3 size: 17 residues. Germline CDR1 and CDR2: MDHEN and SYDVKM. Germline trimming cut 3 bases from V and 2 bases from J; bases unmatched to any gene: 6. CDR3 nucleotides: TGTGCCAGCAGTTTTCCGGGACTAGCGGCAACCAAAAACATTCAGTACTTC. Translation: CASSFPGLAATKNIQYF.

Only a few counts were recorded for this clone. The genes are TRBV27 and TRBJ2-3, with a possible D match to TRBD2 (7 bases). The CDR3 covers 15 residues. Germline-derived CDR1 and CDR2 are MNHEY and SMNVEV (reference sequence). V was pared by 5 bases and J by 2 bases, with 14 bases between. The CDR3 loop reads CASSESGDNTDTQYF. The CDR3 bases are TGTGCCAGCAGTGAGAGCGGGGACAACACAGATACGCAGTATTTT.

This clone was picked up a small number of times. The rearrangement uses TRBV19 and TRBJ1-1, with 9 nucleotides matching TRBD1. The CDR3 length is 15 residues. Per the germline V gene, CDR1 is LNHDA and CDR2 is SQIVND (reference sequence). The junction had 6 bases not matched to a gene; V was cut back by 4 bases and J by 3 bases. The CDR3 sequence is CASSTAGTGHTEAFF. CDR3 sequence (DNA): TGTGCCAGTAGTACGGCCGGGACAGGGCACACTGAAGCTTTCTTT.

This clone was counted a few times. The gene calls are TRBV18 and TRBJ2-5, with 11 nucleotides matching TRBD2. The CDR3 sequence is 14 residues long. Germline CDR1 is KGHSH and CDR2 is LQKENI. Trimming removed 4 bases from V and 5 bases from J; junction bases left unmatched: 3. The CDR3: CASSQLAGDETQYF. The CDR3 DNA reads TGTGCCAGCTCACAACTAGCGGGAGACGAGACCCAGTACTTC.

This clone appeared a few times. The rearrangement uses TRBV5-6 and TRBJ2-7; D might be TRBD2 (5 bases). In germline, CDR1 is SGHDT, CDR2 YYEEEE. The CDR3 has 13 amino acids. V was clipped by 3 bases and J by 1 base, with 8 bases between them. This chain's CDR3 is CASSWEPSYEQYF. The CDR3 DNA is TGTGCCAGCAGCTGGGAGCCTTCCTACGAGCAGTACTTC.

This clone was observed a few times. The chain has TRBV14 and TRBJ2-5, with no clear D. TRBJ2-7 matches the DNA end more closely, so the J call is doubtful. In germline, CDR1 is SGHDN, CDR2 FVKESK. This CDR3 contains 17 residues. Written as DNA, the CDR3 is TGTGCCAGCAGCCAAGATGGCCCAGGCGCTCTGACCTACGAGCAGTACTTC. Protein: CASSQDGPGALTYEQYF.

In this sample, this clone turned up a few times. The rearrangement links TRBV6-4 to TRBJ2-3; perhaps TRBD2 as D (5 bases). The germline CDR1 and CDR2 sequences are MRHNA and SNTAGT. Trimming pared 4 bases from V and 2 bases from J, leaving 13 bases between. This CDR3 has 15 amino acids. The CDR3 nucleotides read TGTGCCAGCAGTGCCGGGATTCAGATCACAGATACGCAGTATTTT. Its translation: CASSAGIQITDTQYF.

This clone has more than one count but fewer than ten. J is TRBJ2-2 and V is TRBV4-1; D possibly corresponds to TRBD1 (6 bases). Germline CDR1 and CDR2: MGHRA and YSYEKL. With 4 bases removed from V and 6 bases from J, the gap between germline ends came to 15 bases. This CDR3 is built from 15 residues. DNA of the CDR3: TGCGCCAGCAGCCGTCTAATACAGGGAGCCGGGGAGCTGTTTTTT. Amino acids: CASSRLIQGAGELFF.